Given below is one T cell receptor (beta chain) in context. The antigen remains undetermined. The source of the sample is a study of regulatory T cells in long-lasting Graves disease. The CDR3 has 17 amino acids. CDR1 is DFQATT, CDR2 SNEGSKA, per germline (reference sequence). With V trimmed by 1 base and J by 4 bases, 13 bases remained unmatched. Study-wide findings and caveats: Persistent patients had more shared public clonotypes (2,741) than new patients (about 880).

CDR3-region Arm-PCR and iRepertoire HTBI primers produced the TCR beta libraries. TCRdb re-derived calls from the multiplex PCR reads in MiXCR, one entry per CDR3 protein. The table records over 500,000 distinct CDR3 sequences, roughly 15% of them present only once. The time point denotes: newly diagnosed GD, antithyroid drugs for less than 3 months. From PBMCs, RNA was extracted and then used to make the TCR library. This sample was also put to use in a study of T cells in Graves' hyperthyroidism and ophthalmopathy. Per that paper: HTBI primers were the set used in a first-round RT-PCR of the TCR CDR3. Blood also carried most thyroid clonotypes expanded above 0.001. A model of 13 V-J features distinguished ophthalmopathy from stable hyperthyroidism.

The specimen comprised peripheral blood mononuclear cells (PBMCs), sampled at new diagnosis, from a patient treated with antithyroid drugs. The receptor was isolated from a woman in her thirties with Graves disease. The V and J genes are TRBV20-1 and TRBJ2-5; TRBD2 aligns across 9 bases. The CDR3 here is CSARGGSGGRARETQYF. DNA of the CDR3: TGCAGTGCTAGAGGAGGTAGTGGCGGGAGGGCCCGAGAGACCCAGTACTTC.